This T cell receptor (beta chain) was obtained from a study of blood T cell repertoires in COVID-19. The wider study: COVID-19 samples, acute and convalescent, were from the United States, Italy and Spain.

Cohort placement rested on clinical history that participants reported themselves. The method was immunoSEQ multiplex PCR; TCRdb's version includes in-frame clones alone and lacks a portion of them. Of a few hundred thousand clones in the sample, approximately 83% were seen once. The sequence was collected from a man between 25 and 39 years old who had recovered from COVID-19. The sequenced sample consisted of PBMCs or T cells enriched from blood (not recorded which).

CDR3 amino acids: CASSQSNPIEAFF. The DNA for the CDR3 is TGTGCCAGCAGCCAATCTAATCCGATTGAAGCTTTCTTT. The chain recombines TRBV3-1 (or the pseudogene TRBV3-2) with TRBJ1-1; no definite D call. Germline-derived CDR1 and CDR2 are LGHDT and YNNKEL (reference sequence). The CDR3 length is 13 residues. V lost 2 bases and J lost 7, with 11 bases in between.